The 31 T cell receptor beta chains in this list originate from one sample, sequenced in a study of T cell clonality in common variable immunodeficiency. Study-level results: Reportedly, TCR beta sequences from common variable immunodeficiency showed fewer deletions and N-nucleotide insertions.

Libraries were prepared by immunoSEQ multiplex PCR; TCRdb keeps only in-frame clonotypes and omits some of them. The repertoire has under 30,000 clones, none seen only once; the ten largest take roughly 9.6%. No antigen has been identified for these receptors. The specimen sequenced was peripheral blood mononuclear cells. These receptors were collected from a human donor with common variable immunodeficiency.

This clone was seen a handful of times. The CDR3 end falls 3 residues outside the read, so it is completed with the germline J gene. The chain combines TRBV18 with TRBJ2-3, with 8 bases lining up with TRBD2. The CDR3 is made up of 16 amino acids. V gave up 4 bases and J gave up 0 bases; unmatched junction bases: 6. The germline CDR1 and CDR2 sequences are KGHSH and LQKENI. Incomplete CDR3 DNA: TGTGCCAGCTCACTTTCGGGCGGGGGGAGCACAGATACG. It codes for CASSLSGGGSTDT. The CDR3, in full, reads CASSLSGGGSTDTQYF.

This clone has more than one count but fewer than ten. The read is 3 residues too short to cover the CDR3 end, so that end is filled in from the germline J gene. V is TRBV7-9 and J is TRBJ1-4, with a weak D call TRBD1 (5 bases). Germline lookup yields CDR1 SEHNR and CDR2 FQNEAQ (reference sequence). CDR3 length: 14 residues. Trimming pared 3 bases from V and 5 bases from J, leaving 10 bases between. The covered CDR3 bases are TGTGCCAGCAGCTTTAGACAGCAGAATGAAAAA. Its protein product is CASSFRQQNEK. The CDR3 as a whole reads CASSFRQQNEKLFF. The full variable domain, completed using reference TRBV7-9 and TRBJ1-4, is DTGVSQNPRHKITKRGQNVTFRCDPISEHNRLYWYRQTLGQGPEFLTYFQNEAQLEKSRLLSDRFSAERPKGSFSTLEIQRTEQGDSAMYLCASSFRQQNEKLFFGSGTQLSVL.

This clone was counted many times. The DNA ends 3 residues before the CDR3 does, and the rest of the CDR3 is filled in from the germline J gene. V is TRBV18 and J is TRBJ2-6, with a weak D call TRBD1 (6 bases). CDR3 length: 15 amino acids. Germline values: CDR1 KGHSH, CDR2 LQKENI. The V end was cut by 3 bases, the J end by 8 bases, with 14 bases between. The CDR3 here is CASSPWDTGTNVLTF. The CDR3 DNA, read in part, is TGTGCCAGCTCACCGTGGGACACCGGGACCAACGTC.

This clone was counted between two and nine times. The read gets to within 3 residues of the CDR3 end, and the germline J gene fills in the rest. J is TRBJ2-1 and V is TRBV7-6; 8 bases are a match to TRBD1. Germline V gene sequence: CDR1 SGHVS, CDR2 FNYEAQ. Germline trimming cut 5 bases from V and 9 bases from J; bases unmatched to any gene: 9. The CDR3 loop spans 14 amino acids. The sequenced part of the CDR3 DNA is TGTGCCAGCAGCGTAGGGGCAGGGGGCAGTGAG. The encoded protein is CASSVGAGGSE. Given in full, the CDR3 is CASSVGAGGSEQFF.

This clone was recorded a few times. The read gets to within 3 residues of the CDR3 end, and the germline J gene fills in the rest. This chain joins TRBV30 and TRBJ1-2, with D perhaps matching TRBD1 (5 bases). The germline CDR1 and CDR2 sequences are GTSNPN and SVGIG (reference sequence). The CDR3 is 13 residues long. The germline V and J ends were trimmed by 0 bases and 6 bases, with 11 bases remaining between them. The CDR3 DNA, read in part, is TGTGCCTGGAGTGTACGTGAGACAGATGGC. Its protein is CAWSVRETDG. The entire CDR3 protein reads CAWSVRETDGYTF.

This clone was observed many times. Coverage ceases 3 residues before the CDR3 finishes, and the germline J gene fills in the end. The V gene is TRBV18, the J gene TRBJ2-5; 10 nucleotides agree with TRBD2. Losses at the gene ends were 3 bases for V and 5 bases for J; bases not matched to a gene: 9. The CDR3 is 16 amino acids. CDR1 is KGHSH and CDR2 is LQKENI in the germline V gene. CDR3 protein: CASSPPLAGASETQYF. The CDR3 DNA, read in part, is TGTGCCAGCTCACCTCCGCTAGCGGGAGCGTCGGAGACC.

Comments on this clone: Coverage ceases 3 residues before the CDR3 finishes, and the germline J gene fills in the end. The rearrangement joins TRBV7-2 to TRBJ1-2, with TRBD1 matching over 8 bases. Germline trimming cut 0 bases from V and 0 bases from J; bases unmatched to any gene: 0. The CDR3 sequence is 15 residues long. The V gene's germline CDR1 is SGHTA and CDR2 FQGNSA. CDR3 bases read: TGTGCCAGCAGCTTAGCACAGGGGGCTAACTATGGC. Translating it yields CASSLAQGANYG. The whole CDR3 protein reads CASSLAQGANYGYTF.

By frequency in the sample, this clone is medium-sized. The read falls 3 residues short of the CDR3 end, and the missing part is taken from the germline J gene. The V call is TRBV20-1, the J call TRBJ2-1, with TRBD2 matching over 7 bases. CDR3 length: 15 amino acids. J gave up 0 bases and V 5 bases, and 7 bases lay outside the gene matches. Per the germline V gene, CDR1 is DFQATT and CDR2 is SNEGSKA (reference sequence). Partial CDR3 DNA: TGCAGTGCTGAGCTCGGGGGGACCTCCTACAATGAG. It yields the protein CSAELGGTSYNE. The entire CDR3 protein reads CSAELGGTSYNEQFF.

This clone has ten or more counts. The read stops 3 residues short of the end of the CDR3; the missing end is completed from the germline J gene. The chain joins TRBV7-9 to TRBJ2-3; D is perhaps TRBD2 (7 bases). The CDR3 contains 15 residues. Germline assignment: CDR1 SEHNR and CDR2 FQNEAQ (reference sequence). Trimming cost V 4 bases and J 4 bases, with 15 bases left between them. This CDR3 reads CASSSRRGGSDTQYF. The part of the CDR3 DNA that was read is TGTGCCAGCAGCTCCCGAAGGGGGGGGTCAGATACG.

There are many counts of this clone. Read sequence stops 3 residues before the CDR3 end, and the germline J gene provides the missing end. The rearrangement links TRBV7-6 to TRBJ2-1; D possibly corresponds to TRBD2 (6 bases). There are 18 residues in the CDR3. Germline CDR1 reads SGHVS; CDR2 reads FNYEAQ. Trimming left V 5 bases short and J 0 bases short, with 20 bases between. The sequenced CDR3 bases are TGTGCCAGCAGCGCCCTCCCCTGGGACTCTTACTCCTACAATGAG. Its protein is CASSALPWDSYSYNE. The complete CDR3 sequence is CASSALPWDSYSYNEQFF. Drawing the rest from reference TRBV7-6 and TRBJ2-1, the complete variable domain is GAGVSQSPRYKVTKRGQDVALRCDPISGHVSLYWYRQALGQGPEFLTYFNYEAQQDKSGLPNDRFSAERPEGSISTLTIQRTEQRDSAMYRCASSALPWDSYSYNEQFFGPGTRLTVL.

About this clone: The read stops 3 residues short of the end of the CDR3; the missing end is completed from the germline J gene. This rearrangement joins TRBV7-9 to TRBJ1-3, with TRBD1 matching 7 bases. Germline V gene sequence: CDR1 SEHNR, CDR2 FQNEAQ (reference sequence). This CDR3 comprises 14 residues. V dropped 7 bases and J dropped 2; count of bases not matched to a gene: 5. The CDR3 sequence is CASKKGAAGNTIYF. The sequenced part of the CDR3 DNA is TGTGCCAGCAAAAAGGGGGCCGCTGGAAACACC.

This clone was observed at least ten times. Incomplete CDR3 DNA: TGTGCCAGCAGCCAACGTAGCGGGGGGGTCCTTGATACG. It encodes CASSQRSGGVLDT. From start to end, the CDR3 is CASSQRSGGVLDTQYF. The chain is built from TRBV14 and TRBJ2-3; 11 nucleotides match TRBD2. The read ends 3 residues early relative to the CDR3; the germline J gene fills the gap. CDR1 and CDR2 (germline): SGHDN, FVKESK. J was trimmed by 6 bases and V by 2 bases; bases with no gene match: 7. This CDR3 comprises 16 residues. Full variable domain (remainder filled in from reference TRBV14 and TRBJ2-3): EAGVTQFPSHSVIEKGQTVTLRCDPISGHDNLYWYRRVMGKEIKFLLHFVKESKQDESGMPNNRFLAERTGGTYSTLKVQPAELEDSGVYFCASSQRSGGVLDTQYFGPGTRLTVL.

Regarding this clone: The read comes to an end 3 residues before the CDR3 does, leaving the germline J gene to fill in the end. The J gene is TRBJ1-5, the V gene TRBV6-2 or TRBV6-3; the D gene is possibly TRBD1 (6 bases). CDR3 length: 16 residues. CDR1 and CDR2 (germline): MNHEY, SVGEGT. This CDR3 is CASSYYKGGARGPQHF. The DNA read from the CDR3 is TGTGCCAGCAGTTACTACAAGGGGGGGGCCCGGGGACCC.

In the case of this clone: The sequenced fragment ends 3 residues before the CDR3 boundary, so the rest is inferred from the germline J gene. This rearrangement joins TRBV30 to TRBJ1-3; D not resolved. V dropped 1 base and J dropped 4 bases, with 11 bases sitting between them. CDR1 is GTSNPN and CDR2 is SVGIG in the germline V gene (reference sequence). The CDR3 is 14 residues long. The CDR3 sequence: CAWSAGTEGNTIYF. The CDR3 DNA, read in part, is TGTGCCTGGAGTGCCGGTACAGAGGGAAACACC.

There are many counts of this clone. The CDR3 extends 3 residues past the end of the read, so its final part is completed from the germline J gene. The rearrangement uses TRBV28 and TRBJ2-1; D gene ambiguous. The CDR3 is 15 amino acids. V was cut by 4 bases and J by 1 base, with 11 bases left in between. CDR1 is MDHEN, CDR2 SYDVKM, per germline. The CDR3 reads CASSSDTWSYNEQFF. The CDR3 DNA, read in part, is TGTGCCAGCAGTTCAGACACATGGTCCTACAATGAG.

The sample holds a few counts of this clone. The read ends 3 residues shy of where the CDR3 ends; the end is completed using the germline J gene. The chain combines TRBV5-1 with TRBJ2-7; 12 bases agree with TRBD1. J gave up 5 bases and V 3 bases, and 9 bases lay outside the gene matches. The CDR3 is 16 residues long. Germline loops: CDR1 SGHRS, CDR2 YFSETQ. The DNA read from the CDR3 is TGCGCCAGCAGCTACTCCGGGACAGGGGGCCGAGACGAG. As protein: CASSYSGTGGRDE. The whole CDR3 is CASSYSGTGGRDEQYF.

Worth noting for this clone: The DNA ends 3 residues before the CDR3 does, and the rest of the CDR3 is filled in from the germline J gene. The chain is built from TRBV11-2 and TRBJ2-7; D gene unclear. The CDR3 contains 13 residues. V was trimmed by 0 bases and J by 1 base, leaving 4 bases between them. The germline V gene encodes CDR1 SGHAT and CDR2 FQNNGV. The CDR3 DNA, read in part, is TGTGCCAGCAGCTTAGACAGATCCTACGAG. Its translation is CASSLDRSYE. The whole CDR3 is CASSLDRSYEQYF. The whole variable domain, remainder taken from reference TRBV11-2 and TRBJ2-7, is EAGVAQSPRYKIIEKRQSVAFWCNPISGHATLYWYQQILGQGPKLLIQFQNNGVVDDSQLPKDRFSAERLKGVDSTLKIQPAKLEDSAVYLCASSLDRSYEQYFGPGTRLTVT.

This clone was counted a few times. With the read ending 3 residues before the CDR3 end, the germline J gene is used to fill in that end. The genes are TRBV30 and TRBJ2-2; D ambiguous. Looked up from germline, CDR1 is GTSNPN and CDR2 is SVGIG (reference sequence). Trimming shortened V by 5 bases and J by 6 bases, and 4 bases separated the two germline ends. This CDR3 spans 10 amino acids. The part of the CDR3 DNA that was read is TGTGCCTGGTCAGCCGGGGAG. As protein: CAWSAGE. In full, the CDR3 reads CAWSAGELFF.

This clone was observed at least ten times. The observed sequence ends 3 residues before the CDR3 terminus, with the missing tail filled in from the germline J gene. The chain has TRBV18 and TRBJ1-2; 8 bases are shared with TRBD1. Germline-derived CDR1 and CDR2 are KGHSH and LQKENI. This CDR3 is built from 14 residues. The CDR3 is CASSQNQGARGYTF. The DNA read from the CDR3 is TGTGCCAGCTCACAGAACCAGGGGGCGCGGGGC.

This clone was seen only a few times. The observed sequence ends 3 residues before the CDR3 terminus, with the missing tail filled in from the germline J gene. The rearrangement links TRBV18 to TRBJ1-6; no clear D. Germline lookup yields CDR1 KGHSH and CDR2 LQKENI. The CDR3 sequence is 15 residues long. CDR3: CASSPPSGEGRTLHF. The part of the CDR3 DNA that was read is TGTGCCAGCTCACCACCTTCTGGAGAGGGCAGAACC.

On this clone: The read ends 3 residues early relative to the CDR3; the germline J gene fills the gap. The chain is built from TRBV18 and TRBJ1-3, with TRBD1 identical over 7 bases. V trimming: 5 bases; J trimming: 0 bases; junction bases outside the gene matches: 10. The CDR3 is 17 residues long. The germline gives CDR1 KGHSH, CDR2 LQKENI. Partial CDR3 DNA: TGTGCCAGCTCATCTACGACAGGGACCACCTCTGGAAACACC. It translates to CASSSTTGTTSGNT. The full CDR3 sequence reads CASSSTTGTTSGNTIYF.

Only a few counts were recorded for this clone. The CDR3 is cut off 3 residues early in the read; its end comes from the germline J gene. The chain is built from TRBV10-3 and TRBJ2-5; maybe TRBD2 (6 bases). The V gene lost 2 bases and the J gene lost 1 base, with 11 bases spanning the gap. The CDR3 runs to 15 residues. The V gene's germline CDR1 is ENHRY and CDR2 SYGVKD. This CDR3 is CAISETLASQETQYF. The sequenced part of the CDR3 DNA is TGTGCCATCAGTGAGACCCTAGCGTCCCAAGAGACC.

In this sample, this clone turned up a few times. Sequencing ends 3 residues short of the CDR3 end; the germline J gene provides the rest. The V gene is TRBV2, the J gene TRBJ2-7, with a tentative D call TRBD1 (5 bases). CDR1 is SNHLY, CDR2 FYNNEI, per germline. The CDR3 is 14 residues long. Trimming took 4 bases from V and 2 from J, leaving 12 bases between them. The CDR3 sequence: CASSARALTYEQYF. The sequenced CDR3 bases are TGTGCCAGCAGTGCCAGGGCCCTGACCTACGAG.

This clone occurred many times. The CDR3 extends 3 residues past the end of the read, so its final part is completed from the germline J gene. The rearrangement links TRBV30 to TRBJ2-3; 8 bases align to TRBD2. The junction had 9 bases not matched to a gene; V was cut back by 4 bases and J by 0 bases. Looked up from germline, CDR1 is GTSNPN and CDR2 is SVGIG (reference sequence). The CDR3 is made up of 16 amino acids. Partial CDR3 DNA: TGTGCCTGGATCGCGGAACTAGCGGAGAGCACAGATACG. Protein product: CAWIAELAESTDT. The whole CDR3 sequence reads CAWIAELAESTDTQYF.

This clone was picked up many times. From the germline J gene comes the end of the CDR3, since the read stops 3 residues before it. This chain joins TRBV12-3 or TRBV12-4 and TRBJ2-1, with D possibly being TRBD2 (5 bases). This CDR3 region has 14 residues. V shed 7 bases and J shed 3 bases, with 13 bases lying between them. The covered CDR3 bases are TGTGCCAGCACCCAGAGCCGGGGCTACAATGAG. Its protein is CASTQSRGYNE. The full CDR3 sequence reads CASTQSRGYNEQFF.

This clone has ten or more counts. The CDR3 end lies 3 residues beyond the end of the read and is filled in from the germline J gene. The V and J genes are TRBV18 and TRBJ2-5; D may be TRBD2 (6 bases). The CDR3 covers 14 residues. Germline CDR1 KGHSH, CDR2 LQKENI. V shed 0 bases and J shed 2 bases, with 7 bases lying between them. The CDR3 here is CASSPPGTQETQYF. The CDR3 DNA, read in part, is TGTGCCAGCTCACCACCTGGGACTCAAGAGACC.

This clone was detected only a few times. A read error may produce the germline difference seen at one junction end. The CDR3: CSSSPVVASYEQYF. CDR3 DNA (partial): TGTTCCAGCAGCCCTGTGGTAGCCTCCTACGAG. The chain employs TRBV7-9 and TRBJ2-7; D gene unclear. The missing CDR3 end, 3 residues past where the read stops, is filled in from the germline J gene. The V gene's germline CDR1 is SEHNR and CDR2 FQNEAQ (reference sequence). The CDR3 runs 14 residues.

As regards this clone: Read data end 3 residues before the CDR3 end; the end is taken from the germline J gene. The V and J genes are TRBV30 and TRBJ1-6; TRBD1 aligns across 10 bases. V dropped 2 bases and J dropped 12; count of bases not matched to a gene: 7. The CDR3 consists of 14 residues. Germline V gene data show CDR1 as GTSNPN and CDR2 as SVGIG (reference sequence). The CDR3 here is CAWSLTGGLRPLHF. CDR3 bases read: TGTGCCTGGAGTTTGACAGGGGGCCTGCGACCC.

Details on this clone: Read sequence stops 3 residues before the CDR3 end, and the germline J gene provides the missing end. Additional DNA sequences in this sample encode the identical CDR3. The chain uses TRBV18 and TRBJ1-2; perhaps TRBD1 as D (5 bases). The CDR3 is made up of 14 amino acids. The germline V gene encodes CDR1 KGHSH and CDR2 LQKENI. The V and J ends lost 0 bases and 4 bases respectively, with 9 bases between them. The DNA read from the CDR3 is TGTGCCAGCTCACCACCGTTAACAGGCTATGGC. It specifies CASSPPLTGYG. The full CDR3 protein is CASSPPLTGYGYTF.

This clone was picked up a small number of times. The read ends 3 residues before the CDR3 terminus; that terminus is restored from the germline J gene. The J gene is TRBJ2-7, the V gene TRBV29-1; a weak D match, TRBD1 (6 bases). The CDR3 has 12 amino acids. Trimming pared 6 bases from V and 2 bases from J, leaving 11 bases between. The germline V gene encodes CDR1 SQVTM and CDR2 ANQGSEA. CDR3 region: CSVRQAAYEQYF. Incomplete CDR3 DNA: TGCAGCGTGAGACAGGCCGCCTACGAG.

This clone has a count of ten or more. The observed sequence ends 3 residues before the CDR3 terminus, with the missing tail filled in from the germline J gene. The chain employs TRBV18 and TRBJ2-7; unclear D gene. CDR1 and CDR2 from the germline V gene are KGHSH and LQKENI. The CDR3 spans 14 residues. The V and J ends lost 5 bases and 0 bases respectively, with 11 bases between them. The chain's CDR3 is CASSTGGYSYEQYF. The sequenced part of the CDR3 DNA is TGTGCCAGCTCAACCGGTGGTTACTCCTACGAG.